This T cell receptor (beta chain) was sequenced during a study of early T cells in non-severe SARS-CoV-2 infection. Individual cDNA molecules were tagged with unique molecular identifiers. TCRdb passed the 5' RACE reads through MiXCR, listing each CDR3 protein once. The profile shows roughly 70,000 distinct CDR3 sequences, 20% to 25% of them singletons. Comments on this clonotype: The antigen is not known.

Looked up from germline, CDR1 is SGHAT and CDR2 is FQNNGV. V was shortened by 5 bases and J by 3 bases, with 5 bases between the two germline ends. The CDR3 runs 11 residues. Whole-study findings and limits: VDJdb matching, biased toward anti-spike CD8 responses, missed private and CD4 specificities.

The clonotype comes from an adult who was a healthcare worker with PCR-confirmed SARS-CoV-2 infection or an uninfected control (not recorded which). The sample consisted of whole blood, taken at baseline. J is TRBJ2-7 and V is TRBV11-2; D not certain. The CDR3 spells CASSTYYEQYF. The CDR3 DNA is TGTGCCAGCAGCACGTACTACGAGCAGTACTTC. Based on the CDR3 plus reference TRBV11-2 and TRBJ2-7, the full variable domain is EAGVAQSPRYKIIEKRQSVAFWCNPISGHATLYWYQQILGQGPKLLIQFQNNGVVDDSQLPKDRFSAERLKGVDSTLKIQPAKLEDSAVYLCASSTYYEQYFGPGTRLTVT.